This T cell receptor (beta chain) is from a study of blood T cell repertoires in COVID-19. The germline V and J ends were trimmed by 5 bases and 3 bases, with 14 bases remaining between them. The CDR3 is 15 residues long. Germline-derived CDR1 and CDR2 are MNHEY and SMNVEV (reference sequence). Authors' analysis steps: The authors estimated nucleated cell counts from reference gene primer amplification. Measured with immunoSEQ multiplex PCR; TCRdb has only the in-frame clones, and not every one. The DNA was the basis for D and trimming; V, J and clone size are from that table. The table shows some 120,000 clones, with 90% occurring only once.

The material sequenced was peripheral blood. The receptor comes from a man between 50 and 59 years old with active COVID-19. The chain joins TRBV27 to TRBJ1-5, with unresolved D. The chain's CDR3 is CASSPPAGFNQPQHF. The CDR3 nucleotides are TGTGCCAGCAGTCCCCCTGCGGGGTTCAATCAGCCCCAGCATTTT.